This entry describes one T cell receptor beta chain. Its cognate antigen has yet to be identified. One base away there is no much larger clone; base qualities are not given. CDR1 and CDR2 (LNHDA, SQIVND) derive from the germline V gene (reference sequence). The CDR3, cysteine through phenylalanine, is 14 amino acids long. This entry keeps only the CDR3 DNA: 42 bases, framed from base 1. At the junction V is shortened by 3 bases and J by 1 base, with 10 bases in between. This sample stems from a study of Ad26.COV2.S vaccination and SARS-CoV-2 variants (dated by TCRdb to about 2021). For context, the study as a whole: Donors in the vaccine arm were drawn from COV1001, a multicentre, randomized, double-blind, placebo-controlled phase I-IIa trial testing Ad26.COV2.S in healthy adults. Ad26.COV2.S was administered intramuscularly at a dose of 5x10^10 or 1x10^11 viral particles, either as one shot or as two shots given 56 days apart. TCRbeta repertoire sequencing was used to assess the specificity and breadth of SARS-CoV-2-reactive T cell receptors after Ad26.COV2.S vaccination. A total of 32 samples were included in the TCR-sequenced set, comprising roughly 20 Ad26.COV2.S vaccine recipients, 5 placebo recipients and 8 SARS-CoV-2 convalescent individuals. Trial participants were randomized into five groups of five, in which low-dose or high-dose Ad26.COV2.S was given once or twice, or placebo was given on both occasions. Blinding of investigators to trial group allocation was maintained during experiments and outcome assessment. General study outcomes and caveats: Ad26.COV2.S recipients had higher spike-specific TCR breadth than placebo recipients (P = 0.0014). The authors noted that the TCR breadth and depth analyses may have underestimated total T cell responses. Substantial breadth of spike-specific CD8+ and CD4+ T cell responses was reported after vaccination. Non-spike TCR breadth was comparable between vaccine and placebo recipients, consistent with the vaccine containing only spike. The study lacked the statistical power to compare responses across vaccine doses or regimens.

What this sample's treatment or condition label stands for: around 19 received Ad26.COV2.S at low or high dose, single or two shots; 5 received placebo; per-sample allocation not given. For vaccine and placebo recipients, the sequenced repertoires came from samples collected on day 63 after the first injection. Between 29 July and 7 August 2020, Cohort 1b enrolled about 27 adults aged 18-55 years at one site in Boston, USA. Ad26.COV2.S consisted of a replication-incompetent adenovirus type 26 vector by which a prefusion-stabilized SARS-CoV-2 spike protein from the original Wuhan strain was expressed. The immunoSEQ Assay was the method used to sequence TCRbeta CDR3 regions. After extraction, genomic DNA underwent amplification by bias-controlled multiplex PCR, followed by high-throughput sequencing. The original pipeline was this. To quantify the absolute abundance of every unique TCRbeta CDR3 region, sequences were collapsed and filtered. T cell fraction was estimated by normalizing TCRbeta template counts to usable DNA, which was measured by amplifying reference genes present in all nucleated cells. Repertoire TCRs were annotated as SARS-CoV-2-specific when V gene, CDR3 amino acid sequence and J gene were exactly matched to a known reactive TCR set. MIRA supplied the reference SARS-CoV-2 TCR set, which was filtered for enrichment in COVID-19-positive ImmuneCODE repertoires so that public or cross-reactive TCRs were removed. Based on the MIRA antigens, annotated TCRs were further analysed at the level of specific ORF or position within ORF. Depth was the summed frequency of annotated unique rearrangements, while breadth was defined as annotated unique rearrangements over total unique productive rearrangements. Two-sided Wilcoxon rank-sum tests were applied when comparing TCR breadth between groups. TCRdb stores this immuneACCESS table with in-frame sequences only. Part of the clones is absent; in the studies checked, under half of the shortfall reflects unresolved V genes, and no reason is known for the rest. The DNA gave D and trimming, while V, J and clone size come from that table. The sample contains 300,000 to 350,000 clones, approximately 90% of them found a single time. The biggest ten clones account for around 5.3% of the sample.

The origin of this receptor is a person aged 18-60 years who received the Ad26.COV2.S COVID-19 vaccine or a placebo. The sample in question was peripheral blood, obtained in a trial of Ad26.COV2.S vaccine versus placebo. The chain joins TRBV19 to TRBJ2-7; D gene: possibly TRBD1, on 5 matching bases. The CDR3 protein is CASSITRASYEQYF. The DNA sequence reads TGTGCCAGTAGTATTACCAGGGCTTCCTACGAGCAGTACTTC.